The 20 T cell receptor beta chains in this list originate from one sample, sequenced in a study of cytomegalovirus exposure and HLA in healthy donors. PCR amplification relied on 60 Vbeta primers (plus 13 Jbeta primers). This table comes from immunoSEQ multiplex PCR, and its TCRdb copy is limited to in-frame clones, with some not included. The data show about 180,000 clones, roughly four fifths seen once. The specimen was PBMCs. The receptors stem from a woman in her late teens or twenties in good health and CMV-seropositive.

The rearrangement joins TRBV7-7 to TRBJ2-2, with D possibly TRBD2 on 6 matching bases. The CDR3 consists of 16 residues. Deletions cut 7 bases from V and 4 bases from J, with 19 bases between. Germline-derived CDR1 and CDR2 are SSHAT and FNYEAQ (reference sequence). The chain's CDR3 is CASTLSGPPGTGELFF. In nucleotides, the CDR3 is TGTGCCAGCACCCTCAGCGGGCCCCCGGGCACCGGGGAGCTGTTTTTT.

There are a few counts of this clone. This chain joins TRBV28 and TRBJ1-2; D not certain. The CDR3 loop spans 14 amino acids. Germline assignment: CDR1 MDHEN and CDR2 SYDVKM. V was shortened by 6 bases and J by 2 bases, with 13 bases between the two germline ends. The CDR3 nucleotides read TGTGCCAGCAGGTGGAGGGAATCCAACTATGGCTACACCTTC. It translates to CASRWRESNYGYTF.

CDR3 DNA sequence: TGTGCCAGCAGCTTAGCGGCGGTTCGCTCTGGAAACACCATATATTTT. It encodes CASSLAAVRSGNTIYF. V and J are TRBV7-6 and TRBJ1-3; D not certain. Trimming left V 0 bases short and J 0 bases short, with 9 bases between. Germline lookup yields CDR1 SGHVS and CDR2 FNYEAQ. The CDR3 runs 16 residues.

The V gene is TRBV7-6, the J gene TRBJ2-1; possible D gene TRBD1, 6 bases. The CDR3 totals 16 residues. Germline assignment: CDR1 SGHVS and CDR2 FNYEAQ. The V end lost 2 bases, the J end lost 7 bases, and 18 bases lay between the germline ends. CDR3 sequence (DNA): TGTGCCAGCAGCTTATGGGGACATCCTGTTCGGAATGAGCAGTTCTTC. Residues: CASSLWGHPVRNEQFF.

This clone came up a few times. The gene calls are TRBV2 and TRBJ2-1; tentative D call: TRBD2 (5 bases). CDR1 is SNHLY, CDR2 FYNNEI, per germline. CDR3 size: 14 residues. The ends were cut back, 4 bases at V and 6 bases at J, with 13 bases in the middle. CDR3 sequence (DNA): TGTGCCAGCAGTGGAGGGTTGTTCTCCAATGAGCAGTTCTTC. This sequence encodes CASSGGLFSNEQFF.

This clone appeared a single time. This chain connects TRBV29-1 to TRBJ2-3, with TRBD1 matching 7 bases. The germline gives CDR1 SQVTM, CDR2 ANQGSEA. V was pared by 6 bases and J by 4 bases, with 1 base of the junction left unmatched. CDR3 length: 11 residues. DNA for the CDR3: TGCAGCGTCGGGACAGCAGATACGCAGTATTTT. Protein product: CSVGTADTQYF.

The chain couples TRBV29-1 to TRBJ1-1; maybe TRBD1 (6 bases). The germline V gene has CDR1 SQVTM and CDR2 ANQGSEA. The length of the CDR3 is 15 residues. With 4 bases removed from V and 6 bases from J, the gap between germline ends came to 21 bases. The CDR3, as DNA: TGCAGCGTTGGAGGGGTAGGGGGGGATTTCGCTGAAGCTTTCTTT. This gives the protein CSVGGVGGDFAEAFF.

The rearrangement links TRBV27 to TRBJ1-5; perhaps TRBD1 as D (5 bases). CDR1 and CDR2 (germline): MNHEY, SMNVEV (reference sequence). There are 13 residues in the CDR3. With 8 bases removed from V and 4 bases from J, the gap between germline ends came to 12 bases. The CDR3 DNA reads as TGTGCCAGCGGTGGCAGGGCTAATCAGCCCCAGCATTTT. Translated, it gives CASGGRANQPQHF.

V gene TRBV6-5 combines with J gene TRBJ2-7; 7 nucleotides agree with TRBD1. The V segment lost 6 bases and the J segment 3 bases; nucleotides outside the gene matches: 8. CDR1 is MNHEY, CDR2 SVGAGI, per germline. The CDR3 sequence is 14 residues long. CDR3 in amino acids: CASRNSRDSYEQYF. The CDR3, as DNA: TGTGCCAGCAGAAACAGCAGGGACAGCTACGAGCAGTACTTC.

The chain has TRBV6-1 and TRBJ2-1; 12 bases line up with TRBD2. Germline-derived CDR1 and CDR2 are MNHNS and SASEGT. Trimming removed 6 bases from V and 8 bases from J; junction bases left unmatched: 8. The CDR3 has 15 residues. Here the CDR3 DNA reads TGTGCCAGCAGCGATCAACTAGCGGGGGGTTATGAGCAGTTCTTC. As protein: CASSDQLAGGYEQFF.

The rearrangement links TRBV7-6 to TRBJ2-1, with D perhaps TRBD2 (5 bases). Germline V gives CDR1 SGHVS, CDR2 FNYEAQ. The V end was cut by 3 bases, the J end by 1 base, with 7 bases between. This CDR3 is 14 amino acids long. DNA for the CDR3: TGTGCCAGCAGCTTGAGCGGATCCTACAATGAGCAGTTCTTC. Amino acid sequence: CASSLSGSYNEQFF.

The CDR3 is CASSGQGNNSPLHF. DNA for the CDR3: TGTGCCAGCTCAGGACAGGGAAATAATTCACCCCTCCACTTT. V gene TRBV18 combines with J gene TRBJ1-6; 8 bases map to TRBD1. V gave up 5 bases and J gave up 5 bases; unmatched junction bases: 2. CDR3 length: 14 amino acids. Germline CDR1 KGHSH, CDR2 LQKENI.

The V gene is TRBV28, the J gene TRBJ1-5; 10 positions match TRBD1. J lost 7 bases, V lost 5 bases, and 8 bases had no gene match. The length of the CDR3 is 15 residues. The germline V gene encodes CDR1 MDHEN and CDR2 SYDVKM. The CDR3 sequence is CASSQIGTGEQPQHF. CDR3 coding DNA: TGTGCCAGCAGTCAAATTGGGACAGGGGAACAGCCCCAGCATTTT.

V usage is TRBV9 and J usage is TRBJ1-1; D is perhaps TRBD1 (6 bases). The ends were cut back, 4 bases at V and 1 base at J, with 26 bases in the middle. Looked up from germline, CDR1 is SGDLS and CDR2 is YYNGEE. This CDR3 region has 19 residues. As DNA, the CDR3 is TGTGCCAGCAGCCTATCGGTAGGGGACGTAAGGGGGGGGAACACTGAAGCTTTCTTT. It encodes CASSLSVGDVRGGNTEAFF.

The gene calls are TRBV6-6 and TRBJ2-2; D unresolved. Deletions cut 11 bases from V and 1 base from J, with 14 bases between. In germline, CDR1 is MNHNY, CDR2 SVGAGI (reference sequence). The CDR3 totals 14 residues. DNA of the CDR3: TGTGCCTCCAACTACCTTAAGAACACCGGGGAGCTGTTTTTT. Its translation: CASNYLKNTGELFF.

The chain has TRBV4-3 and TRBJ2-3, with TRBD1 matching over 7 bases. CDR1 is LGHNA and CDR2 is YSLEER in the germline V gene. J lost 8 bases, V lost 2 bases, and 16 bases had no gene match. The CDR3 has 17 amino acids. The CDR3 loop is CASSQRGRGILMSTQYF. CDR3 coding DNA: TGCGCCAGCAGCCAACGAGGCAGGGGGATTCTAATGAGTACGCAGTATTTT.

The rearrangement joins TRBV6-1 to TRBJ2-5, with TRBD1 matching over 8 bases. V dropped 4 bases and J dropped 4; count of bases not matched to a gene: 2. The germline V gene encodes CDR1 MNHNS and CDR2 SASEGT. The CDR3 is 13 residues long. The CDR3, as DNA: TGTGCCAGCAGTGGGGACAGGTTAGAGACCCAGTACTTC. Protein product: CASSGDRLETQYF.

V usage is TRBV19 and J usage is TRBJ1-5; TRBD1 is a possible D gene (6 bases). Germline assignment: CDR1 LNHDA and CDR2 SQIVND (reference sequence). The CDR3 extends over 13 amino acids. Trimming cost V 5 bases and J 9 bases, with 14 bases left between them. CDR3 DNA: TGTGCCAGTAGTGGGGGCCTCCCCGGGCCCCAGCATTTT. It specifies CASSGGLPGPQHF.

CDR3 region: CASSEPPDPSDNEQFF. CDR3 bases: TGTGCCAGCAGCGAACCACCAGATCCGAGCGACAATGAGCAGTTCTTC. The chain couples TRBV7-6 to TRBJ2-1; D is ambiguous. CDR3 length: 16 residues. Germline lookup yields CDR1 SGHVS and CDR2 FNYEAQ. V lost 5 bases and J 5 bases, leaving 19 bases between the germline ends.

This rearrangement joins TRBV28 to TRBJ2-1, with D possibly matching TRBD2 (8 bases). Trimming left V 6 bases short and J 6 bases short, with 33 bases between. Germline CDR1 reads MDHEN; CDR2 reads SYDVKM. The CDR3 extends over 20 amino acids. This CDR3 reads CASSLSVEGAPGGPVNEQFF. In nucleotides, the CDR3 is TGTGCCAGCAGCCTGTCGGTGGAGGGGGCACCGGGGGGGCCCGTCAATGAGCAGTTCTTC.